The clone carrying this T cell receptor beta chain was seen many times. Its specificity is not known. Germline values: CDR1 SGHRS, CDR2 YFSETQ. CDR3 length equals 12 residues. Trimming pared 4 bases from V and 8 bases from J, leaving 10 bases between. In every case, the donor was a healthy Caucasian. Using its own MiXCR run on the 5' RACE reads, TCRdb lists one record per CDR3 protein. The data contain 120,000 to 150,000 distinct CDR3 sequences, approximately 4% of them singletons. The record originates from a study of identical twins. Notes on the study in general: Diverse VJ usage suggested most zero-insertion clonotypes were not invariant T cells.

Source material: memory T cells sorted from blood. This TCR came from a young man in good health. The chain carries TRBV5-1 and TRBJ2-1, with D perhaps given as TRBD1 or TRBD2 (6 bases each). DNA for the CDR3: TGCGCCAGCAGCCCGGGGGCGTATGAGCAGTTCTTC. Its protein product is CASSPGAYEQFF.